The sequence of this T cell receptor beta chain was determined in a study of CD8+ T cells in alopecia areata. Specimens obtained from alopecia areata patients comprised lesional scalp punch biopsies and peripheral blood. Once RNA had been extracted, it was reverse transcribed into cDNA to act as the sequencing template. The data were produced by immunoSEQ multiplex PCR, yet TCRdb's version contains in-frame clones alone and is incomplete. The repertoire holds about 180,000 clones, with less than 75% as singletons. Germline values: CDR1 MNHNS, CDR2 SASEGT. The V end was cut by 7 bases, the J end by 10 bases, with 17 bases between. This CDR3 is built from 14 residues.

Sequences were derived from CD8+ T cells sorted from blood, sampled at week 0. The clonotype comes from a human donor with alopecia areata. The rearrangement links TRBV6-1 to TRBJ1-6, with D perhaps TRBD1 (5 bases). This CDR3 reads CASNPQGGGSPLHF. The CDR3 nucleotides read TGTGCCAGCAACCCGCAGGGTGGAGGGTCACCCCTCCACTTT.